Reported below is one TCR beta chain. What it recognizes is unknown. Vaccine contraindications, substance abuse, HIV/AIDS, active malignancy and active illness excluded donors. TCRdb's table, derived via immunoSEQ multiplex PCR, lists solely in-frame clones and lacks some. This table holds about 11,000 clones, around 79% found once. Deletions cut 10 bases from V and 7 bases from J, with 17 bases between. CDR1 is SGHTA, CDR2 FQGNSA, per germline. The CDR3 loop spans 13 amino acids. This specimen comes from a study of follicular helper T cells after annual influenza vaccination. Study summary: Some donors were sampled over the 2013-2014, 2014-2015 and 2015-2016 vaccinations. Study-wide results and caveats: The much larger non-cTfh compartments may have been undersampled.

Sequenced material: CXCR5- memory CD4+ T cells sorted from blood, taken 6 weeks after influenza vaccination. The chain links TRBV7-2 to TRBJ1-5; weak D call: TRBD1 (5 bases). This TCR was recovered from an adult who received the influenza vaccine. In DNA, the CDR3 is TGTGCCACAGCAGCTTATCGGGGGCAGCCCCAGCATTTT. This translates into CATAAYRGQPQHF.